The rows below give T cell receptor beta chains drawn from one sample of a study of T cells in narcolepsy. Sequenced by immunoSEQ multiplex PCR; TCRdb stores in-frame clones only, minus some. The table records 12,000 or so clones, roughly 93% of them present only once. Sequences were obtained from CD45RA- memory CD4+ T cells from PBMCs. Every receptor here comes from a human donor with narcolepsy. The CDR3 runs from the conserved cysteine through the conserved F or W. A D gene is named only where the DNA matches it firmly. Clone sizes are given selectively: once, few, many, or a class where the clone is expanded.

TRBD1	NA	TRBV2	TRBJ2-7	TGTGCCAGCAGTGAAGCGCTTGGGACAGACCCCTACGAGCAGTACTTC	CASSEALGTDPYEQYF
NA	NA	TRBV21-1	TRBJ1-1	TGTGCCAGCAGCAAAGTGGGGGGAACTGAAGCTTTCTTT	CASSKVGGTEAFF
TRBD2	NA	TRBV11-2	TRBJ2-5	TGTGCCAGCAGCTCGGGACTAGCGGGGAGGAGAGAGACCCAGTACTTC	CASSSGLAGRRETQYF
NA	NA	TRBV11-3	TRBJ1-1	TGTGCCAGCAGCCGGAGAGAGGCGGGGGACACTGAAGCTTTCTTT	CASSRREAGDTEAFF
NA	NA	TRBV2	TRBJ1-5	TGTGCCTCCAAAAATCTCGGCCAGCCCCAGCATTTT	CASKNLGQPQHF
TRBD1	NA	TRBV11-2	TRBJ2-2	TGTGCCAGCAGCTTACGGACAGGGGGTAATTGGTACACCGGGGAGCTGTTTTTT	CASSLRTGGNWYTGELFF
NA	NA	TRBV28	TRBJ2-3	TGTGCCAGCAGTTCCAGGGAAGATACGCAGTATTTT	CASSSREDTQYF
TRBD2	NA	TRBV5-6	TRBJ2-1	TGTGCCAGCAGCTTGGCGCTAGCGGGGGTCGGTGAGCAGTTCTTC	CASSLALAGVGEQFF
TRBD1	once	TRBV18	TRBJ2-7	TGTGCCAGCTCCGGTACAGGGGCCGACGAGCAGTACTTC	CASSGTGADEQYF
NA	NA	TRBV6-1	TRBJ1-1	TGTGCCAGCCGGAAGGGGGGATTGAACACTGAAGCTTTCTTT	CASRKGGLNTEAFF
NA	NA	TRBV5-6	TRBJ1-4	TGTGCCAGCAGTGATCCGGGGGGGGGAGAGGAAAAACTGTTTTTT	CASSDPGGGEEKLFF
NA	NA	TRBV5-4	TRBJ1-2	TGTGCCAGCAGCTTGGATTTCCAGGGACTCCCTCCCTATGGCTACACCTTC	CASSLDFQGLPPYGYTF
NA	NA	TRBV18	TRBJ1-3	TGTGCCAGCTCCCCCGGGGGGGCTGAAAACACCATATATTTT	CASSPGGAENTIYF
NA	NA	TRBV14	TRBJ1-1	TGTGCCAGCAGCCAAGAAAGGGGTGGCACTGAAGCTTTCTTT	CASSQERGGTEAFF
TRBD1	NA	TRBV7-9	TRBJ2-5	TGTGCCAGCTTGCGAGGGACAGGGGTTGAGACCCAGTACTTC	CASLRGTGVETQYF
NA	NA	TRBV10-1	TRBJ2-2	TGCGCCAGCAGTGAGTACACCGGGGAGCTGTTTTTT	CASSEYTGELFF
NA	NA	TRBV6-6	TRBJ2-2	TGTGCCAGCCGACCGACGGGGAACACCGGGGAGCTGTTTTTT	CASRPTGNTGELFF
TRBD2	NA	TRBV7-9	TRBJ2-1	TGTGCCAGCAGCTTTAGCGGGAGTTCCTACAATGAGCAGTTCTTC	CASSFSGSSYNEQFF
TRBD2	NA	TRBV19	TRBJ2-1	TGTGCCAGTAGTATGGGTGGGACTAGCGGTATCTATGAGCAGTTCTTC	CASSMGGTSGIYEQFF
TRBD1	NA	TRBV7-2	TRBJ2-1	TGTGCCAGCAGCTTAGATGGGGACAGGAGGTACAATGAGCAGTTCTTC	CASSLDGDRRYNEQFF
NA	once	TRBV7-2	TRBJ2-2	TGTGCCAGCAGCTTAGTGGTGGCAAACACCGGGGAGCTGTTTTTT	CASSLVVANTGELFF
NA	NA	TRBV5-1	TRBJ2-2	TGCGCCAGCAGCTGGACAGTAACAAAGAACACCGGGGAGCTGTTTTTT	CASSWTVTKNTGELFF
TRBD2	NA	TRBV7-2	TRBJ2-5	TGTGCCAGCAGCTCGACTAGCTCGGCCCGGGAGACCCAGTACTTC	CASSSTSSARETQYF
TRBD1	NA	TRBV23-1	TRBJ1-3	TGCGCCAGCAGTCAGGTACGACAGGGGAGAAACACCATATATTTT	CASSQVRQGRNTIYF
TRBD1	NA	TRBV5-1	TRBJ1-2	TGCGCCAGCAGCTTGGCCCTAGGGGGCGGGGATGGCTACACCTTC	CASSLALGGGDGYTF
TRBD1	NA	TRBV10-2	TRBJ1-3	TGCGCCAGCAGTGAGTCCTGGACAGGGGGAAACACCATATATTTT	CASSESWTGGNTIYF
NA	once	TRBV19	TRBJ1-5	TGTGCCAGTACGGACCCCAGAAAAGGGTCTAGCAATCAGCCCCAGCATTTT	CASTDPRKGSSNQPQHF
TRBD2	NA	TRBV4-2	TRBJ2-2	TGTGCCAGCAGCCGACACCAGGGGACTAGCGGTCCCACCGGGGAGCTGTTTTTT	CASSRHQGTSGPTGELFF
TRBD2	NA	TRBV11-3	TRBJ2-1	TGTGCCAGCAGCTTAGATCGGAGCGGGGGTAATGGGGAGCAGTTCTTC	CASSLDRSGGNGEQFF
NA	NA	TRBV5-6	TRBJ2-7	TGTGCCAGCAGCTTCGTCTCCAGGGGCTACGAGCAGTACTTC	CASSFVSRGYEQYF
NA	NA	TRBV6-5	TRBJ1-1	TGTGCCAGCAGTTACGCTCGGGGGAACACTGAAGCTTTCTTT	CASSYARGNTEAFF
NA	once	TRBV6-1	TRBJ1-2	TGTGCCAGCAGTGCCGGGACCCCCGGAAGAGACTATGGCTACACCTTC	CASSAGTPGRDYGYTF
TRBD1	once	TRBV28	TRBJ1-1	TGTGCCGGTAAACAGGGGACCAACACTGAAGCTTTCTTT	CAGKQGTNTEAFF
NA	NA	TRBV2	TRBJ2-7	TGTGCCAGCCGCGGAGCCTCCTACGAGCAGTACTTC	CASRGASYEQYF
NA	once	TRBV6-6	TRBJ1-5	TGTGCCAGCAGGAGGACCCCCAATCAGCCCCAGCATTTT	CASRRTPNQPQHF
TRBD1	NA	TRBV6-6	TRBJ1-4	TGTGCCAGCAGTAATCGACAGGGATCAACTAATGAAAAACTGTTTTTT	CASSNRQGSTNEKLFF
TRBD1	NA	TRBV6-5	TRBJ2-2	TGTGCCAGCAGTTACTCGACAGGGTACACCGGGGAGCTGTTTTTT	CASSYSTGYTGELFF
TRBD1	NA	TRBV5-1	TRBJ1-1	TGCGCCAGCAGCCCACTGACAGGGCCTGGCACTGAAGCTTTCTTT	CASSPLTGPGTEAFF
NA	NA	TRBV19	TRBJ1-1	TGTGCCACCCAACGGGACACTGAAGCTTTCTTT	CATQRDTEAFF
NA	NA	TRBV19	TRBJ1-3	TGTGCCACTCGGGCGTGGGGGTCCGGAAACACCATATATTTT	CATRAWGSGNTIYF
NA	NA	TRBV9	TRBJ2-7	TGTGCCAGCAGCGCCGGAGGGAACTACGAGCAGTACTTC	CASSAGGNYEQYF
TRBD1	NA	TRBV2	TRBJ1-2	TGTGCCAGCTCGGGACAGGGTTACTATGGCTACACCTTC	CASSGQGYYGYTF
TRBD2	NA	TRBV19	TRBJ2-7	TGTGCCAGTCGACTAGCGGGAGGGAGCTCCTACGAGCAGTACTTC	CASRLAGGSSYEQYF
TRBD1	once	TRBV19	TRBJ2-5	TGTGCCAGTAGCTGGGACAGGGGGAAGACCCAGTACTTC	CASSWDRGKTQYF
TRBD1	NA	TRBV5-4	TRBJ2-5	TGTGCCAGCAGCTGGACAGGGGAAGAGACCCAGTACTTC	CASSWTGEETQYF
NA	NA	TRBV29-1	TRBJ1-1	TGCAGCGTTGAAGTGGGTCCAGGTCGGTTTACTGAAGCTTTCTTT	CSVEVGPGRFTEAFF
TRBD1	NA	TRBV7-3	TRBJ1-6	TGTGCCAGCAGCTCGGGACAGGGGAGGCCCCTCCACTTT	CASSSGQGRPLHF
NA	NA	TRBV7-9	TRBJ1-1	TGTGCCAGCAGCACGAAGCAAAGGACTGAAGCTTTCTTT	CASSTKQRTEAFF
TRBD1	once	TRBV19	TRBJ2-7	TGTGCCAGTAGTATTGGCGGGACAGGGCAAACCTACGAGCAGTACTTC	CASSIGGTGQTYEQYF
NA	NA	TRBV10-3	TRBJ2-1	TGTGCCATCAGTGAGTCTTCCACACAATACAATGAGCAGTTCTTC	CAISESSTQYNEQFF
TRBD2	NA	TRBV14	TRBJ2-1	TGTGCCAGCAGCCCTGGTCTAGCGGGGGGTTGGGAGGAGCAGTTCTTC	CASSPGLAGGWEEQFF